Below are 22 T cell receptor beta chains sequenced from a single sample in a study of blood T cell repertoires in COVID-19. Method: immunoSEQ multiplex PCR; TCRdb's copy keeps in-frame clones and lacks some. The data show 150,000 to 200,000 clones, 65% to 90% seen once. Sequenced sample: peripheral blood. The receptors shown here come from a man in his forties or fifties with active or convalescent COVID-19.

The V call is TRBV6-4, the J call TRBJ2-1; TRBD1 agrees at 11 bases. V shed 6 bases, J shed 5 bases, and the junction held 6 bases outside the gene matches. CDR1 MRHNA and CDR2 SNTAGT come from the germline V gene. This CDR3 comprises 15 residues. CDR3 amino acids: CASSDGTGGNNEQFF. CDR3 DNA sequence: TGTGCCAGCAGCGACGGGACAGGGGGTAACAATGAGCAGTTCTTC.

This clone was observed once. The chain joins TRBV7-9 to TRBJ2-3, with D hard to call. This CDR3 region has 12 residues. V lost 2 bases to trimming and J lost 9 bases, with 9 bases between them. Germline V gene data show CDR1 as SEHNR and CDR2 as FQNEAQ (reference sequence). CDR3 amino acids: CASSLSAYTQYF. The CDR3, as DNA: TGTGCCAGCAGCTTATCCGCGTACACGCAGTATTTT.

This rearrangement joins TRBV11-1 to TRBJ2-3; 7 bases map to TRBD1. The CDR3 totals 15 residues. From germline, CDR1 is SGHAT and CDR2 FQDESV (reference sequence). Losses at the gene ends were 4 bases for V and 3 bases for J; bases not matched to a gene: 7. CDR3: CASSSGIQGTDTQYF. As DNA, the CDR3 is TGTGCCAGCAGCTCGGGGATACAGGGGACAGATACGCAGTATTTT.

The CDR3 DNA reads TGTGCCAGTAGTCAAGCGGGGGGGTTAGAGACCCAGTACTTC. Translation gives CASSQAGGLETQYF. The genes are TRBV19 and TRBJ2-5, with 10 bases fitting TRBD2. This CDR3 contains 14 residues. The V segment lost 5 bases and the J segment 4 bases; nucleotides outside the gene matches: 4. Looked up from germline, CDR1 is LNHDA and CDR2 is SQIVND (reference sequence).

This chain uses TRBV28 with TRBJ2-1, with D tentatively TRBD2 (5 bases). Germline CDR1 and CDR2: MDHEN and SYDVKM. Deletions cut 6 bases from V and 3 bases from J, with 9 bases between. The CDR3 extends over 13 amino acids. CDR3 sequence (DNA): TGTGCCAGCAGCAAAGGGAGCTACAATGAGCAGTTCTTC. Protein product: CASSKGSYNEQFF.

This chain links TRBV14 with TRBJ2-7, with TRBD2 identical over 13 bases. The V gene's germline CDR1 is SGHDN and CDR2 FVKESK. With V trimmed by 6 bases and J by 7 bases, 9 bases remained unmatched. The CDR3 is 15 residues long. Here the CDR3 reads CASSRGTSGVWEQYF. The CDR3 DNA reads as TGTGCCAGCAGTAGAGGGACTAGCGGGGTCTGGGAGCAGTACTTC.

The chain couples TRBV7-6 to TRBJ2-2; TRBD2 agrees at 10 bases. This CDR3 spans 17 amino acids. V shed 5 bases, J shed 1 base, and the junction held 7 bases outside the gene matches. Germline CDR1 is SGHVS and CDR2 is FNYEAQ. The CDR3 spells CASSTWTSGENTGELFF. CDR3 DNA sequence: TGTGCCAGCAGCACGTGGACTAGCGGCGAGAACACCGGGGAGCTGTTTTTT.

The chain carries TRBV7-6 and TRBJ2-5, with D perhaps TRBD1 (6 bases). V was pared by 6 bases and J by 1 base, with 12 bases between. This CDR3 has 14 amino acids. Germline V gene lookup returns CDR1 SGHVS and CDR2 FNYEAQ. This CDR3 is CASSKGGSQETQYF. For the CDR3, the DNA is TGTGCCAGCAGTAAAGGGGGTAGCCAAGAGACCCAGTACTTC. Drawing the rest from reference TRBV7-6 and TRBJ2-5, the complete variable domain is GAGVSQSPRYKVTKRGQDVALRCDPISGHVSLYWYRQALGQGPEFLTYFNYEAQQDKSGLPNDRFSAERPEGSISTLTIQRTEQRDSAMYRCASSKGGSQETQYFGPGTRLLVL.

This clone was recorded once. The genes are TRBV7-2 and TRBJ2-7; no firm D call. Germline V gives CDR1 SGHTA, CDR2 FQGNSA. CDR3 length: 16 amino acids. The V end was cut by 1 base, the J end by 2 bases, with 15 bases between. The CDR3 DNA follows: TGTGCCAGCAGCTTAGGGTCCAGAGGTTCGGCCTACGAGCAGTACTTC. Translation: CASSLGSRGSAYEQYF.

This clone was seen once. The rearrangement joins TRBV19 to TRBJ1-4; 7 bases agree with TRBD1. The ends lost 9 bases at V and 0 bases at J; junction bases unmatched: 7. Germline V gene sequence: CDR1 LNHDA, CDR2 SQIVND (reference sequence). This CDR3 spans 15 amino acids. CDR3 DNA: TGTGCCAGCCACAGGGGCCCTGCAACTAATGAAAAACTGTTTTTT. Translation gives CASHRGPATNEKLFF.

This sequence joins TRBV29-1 and TRBJ1-2, with D maybe TRBD1 (6 bases). V was shortened by 0 bases and J by 6 bases, with 14 bases between the two germline ends. The CDR3 covers 14 residues. Germline V CDR1 and CDR2: SQVTM, ANQGSEA. CDR3 bases: TGCAGCGTTGAAGATTTTTCAGGGGCTGATGGCTACACCTTC. It yields the protein CSVEDFSGADGYTF. The full variable domain, with the rest looked up from reference TRBV29-1 and TRBJ1-2, is SAVISQKPSRDICQRGTSLTIQCQVDSQVTMMFWYRQQPGQSLTLIATANQGSEATYESGFVIDKFPISRPNLTFSTLTVSNMSPEDSSIYLCSVEDFSGADGYTFGSGTRLTVV.

V gene TRBV5-1 combines with J gene TRBJ2-2, with D possibly matching TRBD2 (5 bases). The germline V and J ends were trimmed by 2 bases and 3 bases, with 11 bases remaining between them. The germline V gene has CDR1 SGHRS and CDR2 YFSETQ. This CDR3 has 15 residues. CDR3 DNA: TGCGCCAGCAGCTTTTCAGGAGGCTACACCGGGGAGCTGTTTTTT. Residues: CASSFSGGYTGELFF.

This chain joins TRBV20-1 and TRBJ2-5, with D uncertain. Germline lookup yields CDR1 DFQATT and CDR2 SNEGSKA (reference sequence). V lost 3 bases to trimming and J lost 1 base, with 6 bases between them. This CDR3 spans 12 amino acids. CDR3 in amino acids: CSASHGQETQYF. CDR3 bases: TGCAGTGCTAGTCACGGCCAAGAGACCCAGTACTTC.

The chain employs TRBV19 and TRBJ1-2; tentatively, D is TRBD1 (6 bases). Deletions cut 5 bases from V and 5 bases from J, with 24 bases between. Looked up from germline, CDR1 is LNHDA and CDR2 is SQIVND (reference sequence). The CDR3 runs to 17 residues. Here the CDR3 reads CASSPALGQMSSYGYTF. CDR3 coding DNA: TGTGCCAGTAGTCCCGCGTTAGGACAGATGTCTTCATATGGCTACACCTTC. Based on the CDR3 plus reference TRBV19 and TRBJ1-2, the full variable domain is DGGITQSPKYLFRKEGQNVTLSCEQNLNHDAMYWYRQDPGQGLRLIYYSQIVNDFQKGDIAEGYSVSREKKESFPLTVTSAQKNPTAFYLCASSPALGQMSSYGYTFGSGTRLTVV.

V is TRBV29-1 and J is TRBJ1-1; no firm D call. V dropped 7 bases and J dropped 2 bases, with 8 bases sitting between them. Looked up from germline, CDR1 is SQVTM and CDR2 is ANQGSEA. This CDR3 comprises 11 residues. Written as DNA, the CDR3 is TGCAGCGCCCCGGTCAACACTGAAGCTTTCTTT. Protein sequence: CSAPVNTEAFF.

The rearrangement uses TRBV15 and TRBJ1-4; tentative D call: TRBD1 (5 bases). This CDR3 spans 14 amino acids. Germline V lookup: CDR1 LNHNV, CDR2 YYDKDF (reference sequence). V lost 8 bases to trimming and J lost 3 bases, with 13 bases between them. The CDR3 loop is CATRGGRANEKLFF. The CDR3 coding sequence is TGTGCCACCCGTGGGGGGAGAGCTAATGAAAAACTGTTTTTT.

V and J are TRBV7-9 and TRBJ2-7; 12 bases agree with TRBD2. Trimming removed 5 bases from V and 6 bases from J; junction bases left unmatched: 8. The CDR3 length is 15 residues. Per the germline V gene, CDR1 is SEHNR and CDR2 is FQNEAQ (reference sequence). The CDR3 is CASSPKTSGSGEQYF. The CDR3 DNA sequence: TGTGCCAGCAGCCCTAAGACTAGCGGGAGCGGCGAGCAGTACTTC.

J is TRBJ2-7 and V is TRBV28; 8 bases align to TRBD2. CDR3 length: 18 amino acids. Per the germline V gene, CDR1 is MDHEN and CDR2 is SYDVKM. V lost 6 bases, J lost 2 bases, and 18 bases stayed unmatched. CDR3 protein: CASRTGTRGSSFTYEQYF. The CDR3 DNA reads as TGTGCCAGCAGGACCGGGACTAGGGGTTCATCCTTTACCTACGAGCAGTACTTC.

This chain links TRBV7-6 with TRBJ2-5, with 10 bases matching TRBD2. This CDR3 contains 16 residues. With V trimmed by 2 bases and J by 4 bases, 7 bases remained unmatched. Germline values: CDR1 SGHVS, CDR2 FNYEAQ. This CDR3 reads CASSLQEAGGRETQYF. As DNA, the CDR3 is TGTGCCAGCAGCTTACAAGAAGCGGGGGGGCGAGAGACCCAGTACTTC.

Points on this clone: Other DNA sequences of this sample code for an identical CDR3. The J gene is TRBJ2-7, the V gene TRBV12-3 or TRBV12-4; perhaps TRBD1 as D (5 bases). CDR3 length equals 12 residues. V shed 4 bases and J shed 4 bases, with 8 bases lying between them. This chain's CDR3 is CASSSQGYEQYF. In nucleotides, the CDR3 is TGTGCCAGCAGTTCCCAGGGTTACGAGCAGTACTTC.

The rearrangement uses TRBV7-2 and TRBJ2-1; TRBD1 aligns across 8 bases. V was clipped by 5 bases and J by 5 bases; unmatched bases: 2. Germline values: CDR1 SGHTA, CDR2 FQGNSA. The CDR3 runs to 13 residues. The CDR3 coding sequence is TGTGCCAGCAGCATGGACAGGGACAATGAGCAGTTCTTC. As protein: CASSMDRDNEQFF.

This chain joins TRBV7-9 and TRBJ1-4; maybe TRBD1 (5 bases). CDR1 and CDR2 (germline): SEHNR, FQNEAQ (reference sequence). V was cut by 5 bases and J by 1 base, with 11 bases left in between. This CDR3 region has 15 residues. CDR3 loop: CASSPRRGTNEKLFF. The CDR3 DNA is TGTGCCAGCAGCCCCCGGAGGGGAACTAATGAAAAACTGTTTTTT.